The rows below give T cell receptor beta chains drawn from one sample of a study of blood T cell repertoires in COVID-19. The repertoire was sequenced with immunoSEQ multiplex PCR; TCRdb's copy has only in-frame clones and lacks some. The repertoire holds around 92,000 clones, with roughly 86% as singletons. The sequenced sample consisted of peripheral blood. Every receptor here comes from a woman aged 55-75 years in a cohort sampled during active or convalescent COVID-19. The CDR3 runs from the conserved cysteine through the conserved F or W. A D gene is named only where the DNA matches it firmly. Only part of the rows carry a size: once, few, many, or a class if the clone is expanded.

clone size,V gene,J gene,D gene,CDR3 protein,CDR3 DNA
-,TRBV10-3,TRBJ1-3,TRBD1,CAISGQGMENTIYF,TGTGCCATCAGTGGACAGGGCATGGAAAACACCATATATTTT
few,TRBV12-3/TRBV12-4,TRBJ1-2,-,CASSPGTLNGYTF,TGTGCCAGCAGTCCCGGGACACTCAATGGCTACACCTTC
-,TRBV15,TRBJ2-2,TRBD1,CATSRGRGQGTGELFF,TGTGCCACCAGCAGAGGAAGGGGACAGGGGACCGGGGAGCTGTTTTTT
-,TRBV6-6,TRBJ1-2,TRBD1,CASSRRTGGDPNYGYTF,TGTGCCAGCAGCCGAAGGACAGGGGGCGACCCTAACTATGGCTACACCTTC
-,TRBV19,TRBJ2-7,TRBD2,CASSGSGVYEQYF,TGTGCCAGTAGCGGTAGCGGGGTCTACGAGCAGTACTTC
-,TRBV27,TRBJ2-5,TRBD1,CASTGTGKETQYF,TGTGCCAGCACCGGGACAGGGAAAGAGACCCAGTACTTC
-,TRBV4-1,TRBJ1-2,TRBD1,CASSHDGQGPYGYTF,TGCGCCAGCAGCCATGACGGACAGGGGCCTTATGGCTACACCTTC
-,TRBV18,TRBJ2-1,TRBD2,CASSAPRTSGSRSYNEQFF,TGTGCCAGCTCAGCCCCCCGGACTAGCGGGAGTCGGTCCTACAATGAGCAGTTCTTC
-,TRBV27,TRBJ1-2,-,CASSYRRSDYGYTF,TGTGCCAGCAGTTACCGCAGAAGCGACTATGGCTACACCTTC
-,TRBV29-1,TRBJ2-3,-,CSVDSPRGKPPDTQYF,TGCAGCGTTGATTCCCCCCGGGGGAAACCCCCAGATACGCAGTATTTT
few,TRBV7-9,TRBJ2-1,-,CASSPKGEAYNEQFF,TGTGCCAGCAGTCCTAAGGGAGAGGCCTACAATGAGCAGTTCTTC
few,TRBV5-1,TRBJ2-3,-,CASRPTGTVSDTQYF,TGCGCCAGCAGACCGACAGGGACTGTTTCAGATACGCAGTATTTT
-,TRBV9,TRBJ2-3,TRBD2,CASSVVGSGGDTQYF,TGTGCCAGCAGCGTAGTTGGTAGCGGGGGAGATACGCAGTATTTT
-,TRBV5-1,TRBJ1-6,TRBD1,CASSLGGTVNSPLHF,TGCGCCAGCAGCTTGGGGGGGACAGTCAATTCACCCCTCCACTTT
few,TRBV6-5,TRBJ1-4,-,CASSYAGGEKLFF,TGTGCCAGCAGTTACGCCGGGGGTGAAAAACTGTTTTTT
-,TRBV24-1,TRBJ2-3,TRBD2,CATSDLVRAGEPDTQYF,TGTGCCACCAGTGATTTGGTACGAGCGGGAGAACCAGATACGCAGTATTTT
once,TRBV29-1,TRBJ2-3,TRBD2,CSVATSGGTDTQYF,TGCAGCGTCGCGACTAGCGGGGGGACAGATACGCAGTATTTT
-,TRBV11-2,TRBJ1-3,TRBD1,CASSPRTGVSGNTIYF,TGTGCCAGCAGCCCTAGGACAGGGGTCTCCGGAAACACCATATATTTT
-,TRBV7-8,TRBJ1-4,-,CASSPFPPRSEKLFF,TGTGCCAGCAGCCCCTTCCCCCCCCGGAGTGAAAAACTGTTTTTT
once,TRBV6-5,TRBJ1-6,-,CASSYTRGGNSPLHF,TGTGCCAGCAGTTACACAAGGGGTGGCAATTCACCCCTCCACTTT
-,TRBV27,TRBJ2-2,-,CASSSYPARYTGELFF,TGTGCCAGCAGTTCCTACCCCGCCCGGTACACCGGGGAGCTGTTTTTT
-,TRBV11-2,TRBJ2-7,TRBD2,CASSQRTSGGRDEQYF,TGTGCCAGCAGCCAGCGGACTAGCGGGGGGCGGGACGAGCAGTACTTC
-,TRBV6-5,TRBJ1-2,-,CASSSTVYGYTF,TGTGCCAGCAGTTCTACCGTCTATGGCTACACCTTC
-,TRBV10-1,TRBJ2-3,-,CASSEQVTDTQYF,TGCGCCAGCAGTGAACAGGTCACAGATACGCAGTATTTT
few,TRBV5-1,TRBJ1-4,TRBD1,CASSTAGTGRANEKLFF,TGCGCCAGCAGCACGGCCGGGACAGGGAGGGCTAATGAAAAACTGTTTTTT
-,TRBV25-1,TRBJ1-5,TRBD1,CASRETGSNQPQHF,TGTGCCAGCAGAGAGACAGGGAGTAATCAGCCCCAGCATTTT
-,TRBV5-3,TRBJ1-5,TRBD1,CARSLVGGTGGGQPQHF,TGTGCCAGAAGCTTGGTAGGAGGGACAGGGGGGGGTCAGCCCCAGCATTTT
-,TRBV9,TRBJ1-4,TRBD1,CASSEPPAGGGEKLFF,TGTGCCAGCAGCGAGCCCCCTGCAGGGGGTGGGGAAAAACTGTTTTTT
-,TRBV19,TRBJ2-2,-,CASSIYRSANTGELFF,TGTGCCAGTAGTATCTACAGGAGCGCGAACACCGGGGAGCTGTTTTTT
-,TRBV11-2,TRBJ1-6,TRBD1,CASSLSTGPGSPLHF,TGTGCCAGCAGCTTGTCGACAGGGCCCGGTTCACCCCTCCACTTT
-,TRBV19,TRBJ2-5,TRBD2,CASSFFGGGAVETQYF,TGTGCCAGTAGTTTTTTTGGCGGGGGGGCAGTAGAGACCCAGTACTTC
-,TRBV6-4,TRBJ1-1,-,CASSPSLNTEAFF,TGTGCCAGCAGTCCGAGCCTGAACACTGAAGCTTTCTTT
-,TRBV27,TRBJ2-1,TRBD2,CASSLGLAGYNEQFF,TGTGCCAGCAGTTTGGGACTAGCGGGGTACAATGAGCAGTTCTTC
-,TRBV6-6,TRBJ2-7,TRBD2,CASSYSQGGNYEQYF,TGTGCCAGCAGTTACTCCCAGGGAGGGAACTACGAGCAGTACTTC
-,TRBV20-1,TRBJ1-4,-,CSASRSSEKLFF,TGCAGTGCTAGTCGGAGTAGCGAAAAACTGTTTTTT
-,TRBV7-9,TRBJ2-2,TRBD1,CASSLVQGAANTGELFF,TGTGCCAGCAGCTTAGTCCAGGGGGCTGCGAACACCGGGGAGCTGTTTTTT
-,TRBV5-1,TRBJ1-1,-,CASSLEEGISGEAFF,TGCGCCAGCAGCTTGGAGGAGGGGATATCAGGTGAAGCTTTCTTT
-,TRBV12-5,TRBJ1-1,-,CASGLVLGKGLPEAFF,TGTGCTAGTGGTTTGGTACTCGGGAAAGGGCTGCCTGAAGCTTTCTTT
-,TRBV5-1,TRBJ2-5,TRBD2,CASSLGLAGTETQYF,TGCGCCAGCAGCTTGGGACTAGCGGGGACAGAGACCCAGTACTTC
-,TRBV2,TRBJ2-6,TRBD1,CASFPGQGAAGANVLTF,TGTGCCAGTTTTCCGGGACAGGGGGCGGCTGGGGCCAACGTCCTGACTTTC
-,TRBV19,TRBJ2-1,TRBD2,CASSIMASGTTTSYNEQFF,TGTGCCAGTAGTATAATGGCTAGCGGGACAACGACCTCCTACAATGAGCAGTTCTTC
-,TRBV9,TRBJ2-1,TRBD1,CASSARDSINEQFF,TGTGCCAGCAGCGCCCGGGACAGCATTAATGAGCAGTTCTTC
-,TRBV5-6,TRBJ1-6,-,CASSLALGRGDGSPLHF,TGTGCCAGCAGCTTGGCCTTGGGACGGGGGGACGGTTCACCCCTCCACTTT
-,TRBV30,TRBJ2-1,TRBD2,CAWSWTSSNEQFF,TGTGCCTGGAGTTGGACTAGCAGCAATGAGCAGTTCTTC
-,TRBV5-1,TRBJ2-1,TRBD2,CASSLIGSGRRGEQFF,TGCGCCAGCAGCTTGATAGGAAGCGGGAGACGGGGGGAGCAGTTCTTC
-,TRBV2,TRBJ1-5,TRBD1,CASSEGGQSQRHF,TGTGCCAGCAGTGAAGGGGGACAGAGCCAGAGGCATTTT
-,TRBV18,TRBJ1-2,TRBD1,CASSPGQGSDGYTF,TGTGCCAGCTCACCGGGACAGGGCTCGGATGGCTACACCTTC
-,TRBV7-2,TRBJ1-1,-,CASSLGLRTSTEAFF,TGTGCCAGCAGCTTAGGGCTGAGGACATCCACTGAAGCTTTCTTT
few,TRBV28,TRBJ1-1,-,CASSLASNTEAFF,TGTGCCAGCAGTTTGGCTAGCAACACTGAAGCTTTCTTT
-,TRBV5-1,TRBJ1-5,-,CASSLGQNQPQHF,TGCGCCAGCAGCTTGGGGCAGAATCAGCCCCAGCATTTT
once,TRBV15,TRBJ2-1,TRBD2,CATSRDAVAGGNEQFF,TGTGCCACCAGCAGAGATGCGGTTGCGGGAGGTAATGAGCAGTTCTTC
-,TRBV6-5,TRBJ1-5,TRBD1,CASRRTGVDNQPQHF,TGTGCCAGCAGAAGGACAGGTGTGGACAATCAGCCCCAGCATTTT